This T cell receptor (beta chain) was found in a study of spatial heterogeneity in lung cancer (dated by TCRdb to the late 2010s). Background for the entire study: Beta-chain transcripts were consistently detected in greater numbers than alpha-chain transcripts, which likely reflects a higher abundance of beta-chain transcripts. Nonsynonymous mutation counts, determined by whole-exome sequencing of tumor tissue, were related to features of the TCR repertoire. TCR alpha and beta repertoires were quantitatively compared across multiple tumor regions, matched nontumor lung and blood in non-small cell lung cancer. At surgery, hundreds of tumor regions, 61 to 75 matched nontumor lung samples and 56 PBMC samples were TCR-sequenced for both alpha and beta chains. In the raw uncorrected reads, each unique combination of TCR and UMI appeared on average more than ten times. The study at large found these results: Additional single-cell paired TCR alpha and beta sequencing was considered necessary to confirm, at a functional level, the hypothesis that regional TCRs recognize regional mutations.

The time point label on this specimen signifies: sample taken at primary tumor resection. TCR sequencing used whole RNA extracted from tumor and nontumor lung tissue, or from cryopreserved PBMC samples, without cell sorting. Samples were obtained from approximately 76 patients with early-stage, untreated non-small cell lung cancer from the lung TRACERx cohort. Patients were selected for TCR sequencing only if sufficient RNA was available from at least two tumor regions. Tumor and adjacent nontumor lung specimens were reviewed by a lung pathologist before selection. The receptor library was made with 5' RACE. Instrument used: NextSeq 500. To allow correction of PCR and sequencing errors, the TCR library protocol tagged every TCR cDNA molecule with a unique molecular identifier. The authors processed their data as follows. TCR identification, UMI-based error correction and CDR3 extraction were performed with Decombinator tools. Expanded TCRs were defined as those above a frequency of 2 per 1,000, corresponding to the top 1% of the tumor frequency distribution. Each repertoire was subsampled 100 times to 5,000 TCRs, after which Renyi diversity was computed with the R vegan package. CDR3 similarity networks were constructed using string-kernel similarity of amino acid triplets, with links drawn between CDR3s whose pairwise similarity was above 0.82. TCRdb applied fastp at Q25 and MiXCR to the public reads, then kept only in-frame beta chains. One record per CDR3 amino acid sequence lists the most common genes and DNA. It is TCRdb's table, rather than the study itself, that gives the V and J calls and clone size. The sample records about 5,000 distinct CDR3 sequences, around 17% of which are singletons. The ten largest clones capture 20% of the sample.

A word on this clonotype: This clone's antigen is unknown. No base quality information exists; no much larger clone differs at one position. Within a library made for alpha chains, this beta chain is off target, and its count is uninformative.

This TCR was recovered from a male donor with early-stage non-small cell lung cancer. The sample consisted of normal lung tissue next to the tumor, taken at surgery.

This receptor carries the CDR3 CASSFADRGSGANVLTF. The bases are TGTGCCAGCAGTTTTGCGGACAGGGGGTCTGGGGCCAACGTCCTGACTTTC. Here the chain combines TRBV28 and TRBJ2-6; 10 junctional bases match TRBD1. The germline V gene yields MDHEN for CDR1 and SYDVKM for CDR2. V has 3 bases trimmed and J has 1 base trimmed; junction bases matching no gene number 3. Including cysteine and phenylalanine, the CDR3 has 17 amino acids. Only CDR3 DNA is held: 51 bases, read in frame from base 1.